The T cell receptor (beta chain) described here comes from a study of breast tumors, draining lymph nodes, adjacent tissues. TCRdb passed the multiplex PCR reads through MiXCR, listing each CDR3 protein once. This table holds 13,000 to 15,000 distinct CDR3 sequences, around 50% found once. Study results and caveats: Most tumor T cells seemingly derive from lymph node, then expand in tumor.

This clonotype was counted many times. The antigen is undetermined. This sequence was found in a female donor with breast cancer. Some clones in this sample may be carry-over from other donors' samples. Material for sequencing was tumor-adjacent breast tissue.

The CDR3 region has the DNA TGTGCCAGCAGTTTCTTGGACAGAAAAAACTATGGCTACACCTTC. Residues: CASSFLDRKNYGYTF. The rearrangement links TRBV27 to TRBJ1-2; weak D call: TRBD1 (6 bases). The CDR3 has 15 residues. CDR1 is MNHEY, CDR2 SMNVEV, per germline (reference sequence). The V and J ends lost 3 bases and 2 bases respectively, with 13 bases between them.